This T cell receptor (beta chain) was obtained from a study of identical twins. This clonotype turned up a few times. TCRdb itself ran the 5' RACE reads through MiXCR, one entry per CDR3 protein. The sample carries roughly 490,000 distinct CDR3 sequences, around 15% recorded once. The V gene's germline CDR1 is MNHNS and CDR2 SASEGT. V was shortened by 2 bases and J by 9 bases, with 11 bases between the two germline ends. This CDR3 spans 12 amino acids. These data were likewise used in another study, on yellow fever vaccine responses in identical twins.

Sample: CD4+ T cells sorted from blood. The receptor was isolated from a young woman in good health. V and J are TRBV6-1 and TRBJ2-7; D is possibly TRBD2 (6 bases). CDR3 sequence (DNA): TGTGCCAGCAGTGAATCCGGGAGAGGGCAGTACTTC. Translating it yields CASSESGRGQYF.